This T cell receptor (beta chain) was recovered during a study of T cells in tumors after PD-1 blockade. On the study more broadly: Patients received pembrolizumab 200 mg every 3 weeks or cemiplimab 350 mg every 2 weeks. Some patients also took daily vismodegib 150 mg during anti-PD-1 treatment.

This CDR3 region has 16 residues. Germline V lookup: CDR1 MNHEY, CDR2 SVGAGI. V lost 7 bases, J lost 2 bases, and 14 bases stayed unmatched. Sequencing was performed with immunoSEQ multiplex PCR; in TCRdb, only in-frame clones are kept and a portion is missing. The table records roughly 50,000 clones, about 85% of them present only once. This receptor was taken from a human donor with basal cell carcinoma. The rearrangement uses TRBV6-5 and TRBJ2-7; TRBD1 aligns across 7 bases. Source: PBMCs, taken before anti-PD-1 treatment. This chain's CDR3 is CASTYSTGVNAYEQYF. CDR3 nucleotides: TGTGCCAGCACATACTCTACAGGGGTAAACGCCTACGAGCAGTACTTC.